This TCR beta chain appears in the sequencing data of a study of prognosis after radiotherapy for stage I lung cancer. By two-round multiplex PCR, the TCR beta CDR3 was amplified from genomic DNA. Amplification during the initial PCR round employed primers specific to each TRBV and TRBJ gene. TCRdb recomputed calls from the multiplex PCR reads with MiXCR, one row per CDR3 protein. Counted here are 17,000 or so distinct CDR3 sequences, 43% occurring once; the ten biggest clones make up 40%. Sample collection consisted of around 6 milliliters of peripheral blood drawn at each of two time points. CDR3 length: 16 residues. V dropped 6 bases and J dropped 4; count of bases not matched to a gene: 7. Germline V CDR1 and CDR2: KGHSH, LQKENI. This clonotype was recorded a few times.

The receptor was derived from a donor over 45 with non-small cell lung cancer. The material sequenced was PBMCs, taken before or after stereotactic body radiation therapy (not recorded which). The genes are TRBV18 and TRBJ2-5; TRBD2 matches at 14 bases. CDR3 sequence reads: CASSQGTSGSSETQYF. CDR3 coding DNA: TGTGCCAGCTCGCAAGGGACTAGCGGGAGTTCAGAGACCCAGTACTTC.